These T cell receptor beta chains were read from a single sample in a study of CD8 T cells in ankylosing spondylitis. MiXCR was run by TCRdb on the 5' RACE reads, yielding one entry per CDR3 protein. This table holds around 120,000 distinct CDR3 sequences, roughly 15% found once. Sequenced: blood, either unsorted or a sorted T cell fraction (not recorded which). Receptor source: a female donor with ankylosing spondylitis or in good health (not recorded which). CDR3s include the opening cysteine and the closing phenylalanine or tryptophan. The order of the fields is clone size, V gene, J gene, D gene, CDR3 protein, CDR3 DNA. The D gene is left open where the match is weak. A clone size is listed for some rows: how often the clone was seen (once, few, many), or a class if it is expanded.

>many|TRBV7-2|TRBJ2-7|TRBD2
CASSVGLAGSSGAYEQYF
TGTGCCAGCAGCGTTGGGCTAGCGGGGTCCAGCGGCGCCTACGAGCAGTACTTC
>many|TRBV20-1|TRBJ2-5|NA
CSAMNWQETQYF
TGCAGTGCTATGAACTGGCAAGAGACCCAGTACTTC
>NA|TRBV5-1|TRBJ1-1|NA
CASGSQGGTEAFF
TGCGCCAGCGGCTCCCAAGGTGGCACTGAAGCTTTCTTT
>NA|TRBV5-1|TRBJ1-4|NA
CASSPGPLDAMMKLVF
TGCGCCAGCAGCCCGGGGCCGCTAGACGCCATGATGAAACTGGTTTTT
>many|TRBV5-1|TRBJ2-3|NA
CASSLGAHAADTQYF
TGCGCCAGCAGCTTGGGGGCTCACGCAGCAGATACGCAGTATTTT
>once|TRBV7-9|TRBJ1-3|NA
CASSLARETGNTIYF
TGTGCCAGCAGCTTAGCTAGGGAGACTGGAAACACCATATATTTT
>NA|TRBV19|TRBJ2-4|TRBD2
CASSRDPGGNAKNIQYF
TGTGCCAGTAGTAGGGACCCGGGGGGAAATGCCAAAAACATTCAGTACTTC
>NA|TRBV25-1|TRBJ2-6|NA
CASSTSGQSSGANVLTF
TGTGCCAGCAGTACCTCAGGACAGTCCTCTGGGGCCAACGTCCTGACTTTC
>many|TRBV27|TRBJ2-5|NA
CASSYQETQYF
TGTGCCAGCAGTTACCAAGAGACCCAGTACTTC
>NA|TRBV5-1|TRBJ2-1|NA
CASSFDRQQFF
TGCGCCAGCAGTTTTGACCGACAACAGTTCTTC
>many|TRBV27|TRBJ2-1|NA
CASSLTDGGRYNEQFF
TGTGCCAGCAGTTTAACCGACGGCGGGCGGTACAATGAGCAGTTCTTC
>NA|TRBV5-1|TRBJ2-1|NA
CASSLVGREQFF
TGCGCCAGCAGCTTGGTTGGACGGGAGCAGTTCTTC
>NA|TRBV7-2|TRBJ2-3|NA
CASTGGVSTDTQYF
TGTGCCAGCACGGGCGGGGTGAGCACAGATACGCAGTATTTT
>NA|TRBV24-1|TRBJ1-5|NA
CATSRGGSNQPQHF
TGTGCCACCAGTCGAGGGGGGAGCAATCAGCCCCAGCATTTT
>NA|TRBV5-1|TRBJ1-2|NA
CASRQPLGGYTF
TGCGCCAGCAGACAGCCACTTGGCGGCTACACCTTC
>many|TRBV12-3/TRBV12-4|TRBJ2-6|NA
CASSSDGSGANVLTF
TGTGCCAGCAGCTCGGACGGCTCTGGGGCCAACGTCCTGACTTTC
>NA|TRBV7-8|TRBJ2-3|NA
CASSSGPTRASTDTQYF
TGTGCCAGCAGCTCAGGCCCCACCAGGGCTAGCACAGATACGCAGTATTTT
>few|TRBV5-1|TRBJ2-5|NA
CASSGFYETQYF
TGCGCCAGCAGCGGCTTTTATGAGACCCAGTACTTC
>NA|TRBV21-1|TRBJ2-3|NA
CARHRISTDTQYF
TGTGCCAGACACCGGATTAGCACAGATACGCAGTATTTT
>many|TRBV5-1|TRBJ1-5|TRBD1
CASSIETGVNQPQHF
TGCGCCAGCAGCATAGAGACAGGGGTGAATCAGCCCCAGCATTTT
>NA|TRBV20-1|TRBJ1-5|NA
CSFRDRRVALSNQPQHF
TGCAGCTTTAGAGATAGGAGGGTAGCACTTAGCAATCAGCCCCAGCATTTT
>many|TRBV12-3/TRBV12-4|TRBJ2-1|NA
CASARGEEQFF
TGTGCCAGCGCCAGGGGTGAAGAGCAGTTCTTC
>NA|TRBV12-3/TRBV12-4|TRBJ2-6|NA
CASRDGRLWSGANVLTF
TGTGCCAGCAGAGACGGACGGTTATGGTCTGGGGCCAACGTCCTGACTTTC
>few|TRBV5-1|TRBJ1-1|NA
CASSLALQPGTEAFF
TGCGCCAGCAGCTTGGCCTTACAGCCCGGCACTGAAGCTTTCTTT
>NA|TRBV7-3|TRBJ2-2|NA
CASSLTLAGELFF
TGTGCCAGCAGCTTAACGTTGGCAGGGGAGCTGTTTTTT
>many|TRBV20-1|TRBJ1-6|NA
CSPADSSYSPLHF
TGCAGCCCCGCGGACAGCTCGTATTCACCCCTCCACTTT
>NA|TRBV2|TRBJ2-1|NA
CASSESLSPYNEQFF
TGTGCCAGCAGTGAATCCCTAAGCCCCTACAATGAGCAGTTCTTC
>NA|TRBV6-5|TRBJ2-3|TRBD1
CASSYRQGANTDTQYF
TGTGCCAGCAGTTACCGTCAGGGGGCGAACACAGATACGCAGTATTTT
>few|TRBV7-3|TRBJ2-7|NA
CASSLMKGPVYEQYF
TGTGCCAGCAGCTTAATGAAGGGACCAGTATACGAGCAGTACTTC
>NA|TRBV20-1|TRBJ2-5|TRBD2
CSARDLAGAETQYF
TGCAGTGCTAGAGATCTAGCGGGAGCTGAGACCCAGTACTTC
>few|TRBV12-5|TRBJ2-2|NA
CASGLVQGYTGELFF
TGTGCTAGTGGTTTGGTTCAGGGGTACACCGGGGAGCTGTTTTTT
>NA|TRBV25-1|TRBJ2-3|TRBD2
CASRATSGGAPDTQYF
TGTGCCAGCAGAGCGACTAGCGGGGGGGCCCCAGATACGCAGTATTTT
>many|TRBV28|TRBJ1-5|TRBD1
CASSLGTDLRRQPQHF
TGTGCCAGCAGTTTGGGGACAGATCTGAGGCGACAGCCCCAGCATTTT
>many|TRBV11-2|TRBJ2-1|NA
CASSLEPGSEQFF
TGTGCCAGCAGCTTAGAGCCAGGCAGTGAGCAGTTCTTC
>few|TRBV7-2|TRBJ2-7|NA
CASSLISRYEQYF
TGTGCCAGCAGCTTAATCTCTCGCTACGAGCAGTACTTC
>many|TRBV25-1|TRBJ1-2|NA
CASGDGLGYTF
TGTGCCAGCGGGGACGGCCTGGGCTACACCTTC
>NA|TRBV12-3/TRBV12-4|TRBJ1-2|NA
CASSLEFGMGYTF
TGTGCCAGCAGTTTAGAGTTTGGGATGGGCTACACCTTC
>NA|TRBV3-1|TRBJ2-1|NA
CASNPWGTDEQFF
TGTGCCAGCAACCCGTGGGGGACGGATGAGCAGTTCTTC
>NA|TRBV3-1|TRBJ1-1|NA
CASSQVGGGITEAFF
TGTGCCAGCAGCCAAGTTGGTGGGGGCATCACTGAAGCTTTCTTT
>NA|TRBV7-9|TRBJ2-5|TRBD2
CASSPGAGEQETQYF
TGTGCCAGCAGCCCCGGAGCGGGGGAACAAGAGACCCAGTACTTC
>many|TRBV6-5|TRBJ2-7|TRBD1
CASSTDRGDSYEQYF
TGTGCCAGCAGTACCGACAGGGGCGACTCCTACGAGCAGTACTTC
>many|TRBV20-1|TRBJ1-1|NA
CSARSRQGNTEAFF
TGCAGTGCTAGAAGTCGGCAGGGGAACACTGAAGCTTTCTTT
>many|TRBV29-1|TRBJ2-3|NA
CSAETGPYTDTQYF
TGCAGCGCCGAGACAGGCCCTTACACAGATACGCAGTATTTT
>NA|TRBV27|TRBJ2-3|NA
CASRPAGAVTDTQYF
TGTGCCAGCCGACCGGCAGGGGCTGTCACAGATACGCAGTATTTT
>once|TRBV5-1|TRBJ1-1|NA
CASSLVEDNPEAFF
TGCGCCAGCAGCTTGGTGGAGGACAACCCTGAAGCTTTCTTT
>NA|TRBV9|TRBJ2-1|NA
CASSVGVSYNEQFF
TGTGCCAGCAGCGTAGGAGTGTCATACAATGAGCAGTTCTTC
>NA|TRBV5-1|TRBJ1-2|TRBD1
CASSFDRDRGLGYTF
TGCGCCAGCAGCTTTGACCGGGACAGGGGCCTCGGCTACACCTTC
>NA|TRBV3-1|TRBJ2-7|NA
CASSLEGWEQYF
TGTGCCAGCAGCCTTGAGGGCTGGGAGCAGTACTTC
>few|TRBV5-1|TRBJ1-2|NA
CASSIETANYGYTF
TGCGCCAGCAGCATCGAGACAGCCAACTATGGCTACACCTTC
>NA|TRBV11-3|TRBJ2-7|TRBD1
CASSLDRTGIYEQYF
TGTGCCAGCAGCTTAGACCGGACAGGGATCTACGAGCAGTACTTC
>many|TRBV24-1|TRBJ2-2|TRBD1
CATSDPGTAGVNTGELFF
TGTGCCACCAGTGATCCCGGGACAGCCGGCGTGAACACCGGGGAGCTGTTTTTT
>many|TRBV12-3/TRBV12-4|TRBJ2-7|TRBD2
CASSLPAVAGGPNYEQYF
TGTGCCAGCAGTTTACCCGCAGTAGCGGGAGGTCCCAACTACGAGCAGTACTTC
>NA|TRBV6-1|TRBJ2-1|NA
CALDSSSYNEQFF
TGTGCCTTGGACAGCAGCTCCTACAATGAGCAGTTCTTC
>NA|TRBV12-3/TRBV12-4|TRBJ2-3|NA
CASTSSGGAGSQYF
TGTGCCAGCACCTCAAGTGGGGGGGCGGGGTCGCAGTATTTT
>many|TRBV2|TRBJ2-1|NA
CASSGTLNNEQFF
TGTGCCAGTTCCGGGACATTAAACAATGAGCAGTTCTTC
>many|TRBV3-1|TRBJ1-6|NA
CASSLTGIGSPLHF
TGTGCCAGCAGCCTGACAGGAATCGGTTCACCCCTCCACTTT
>NA|TRBV7-2|TRBJ2-5|NA
CASSSSARFTTQYF
TGTGCCAGCAGCTCGAGCGCCCGGTTCACGACCCAGTACTTC
>NA|TRBV30|TRBJ2-7|NA
CAWSVTQGWDEQYF
TGTGCCTGGAGTGTTACTCAAGGGTGGGACGAGCAGTACTTC
>few|TRBV2|TRBJ2-7|NA
CASNELRLEQYF
TGTGCCAGCAATGAGCTGAGGCTCGAGCAGTACTTC